This TCR beta chain comes out of a study of CD8 T cells in Susac syndrome. Study results and limitations: Clonal expansion was not observed in the Susac syndrome CD4+ T cell repertoires.

Reverse transcription used roughly 0.5 to 1 ug RNA and random hexamers. TCRdb itself ran the immunoSEQ multiplex PCR reads through MiXCR, one entry per CDR3 protein. The sample includes under 90,000 distinct CDR3 sequences, 85% to 95% of them seen just once. For this clonotype: Its target is unknown.

CDR1 and CDR2 from the germline V gene are KGHDR and SFDVKD. V was trimmed by 5 bases and J by 0 bases, leaving 13 bases between them. The CDR3 loop spans 16 amino acids. The sequencing sample was made of CD4+ T cells from PBMCs. This chain links TRBV24-1 with TRBJ1-5, with D unresolved. This receptor was identified in a human donor with Susac syndrome. The CDR3 sequence: CATSAWATHSNQPQHF. DNA for the CDR3: TGTGCCACCAGTGCCTGGGCAACCCATAGCAATCAGCCCCAGCATTTT.